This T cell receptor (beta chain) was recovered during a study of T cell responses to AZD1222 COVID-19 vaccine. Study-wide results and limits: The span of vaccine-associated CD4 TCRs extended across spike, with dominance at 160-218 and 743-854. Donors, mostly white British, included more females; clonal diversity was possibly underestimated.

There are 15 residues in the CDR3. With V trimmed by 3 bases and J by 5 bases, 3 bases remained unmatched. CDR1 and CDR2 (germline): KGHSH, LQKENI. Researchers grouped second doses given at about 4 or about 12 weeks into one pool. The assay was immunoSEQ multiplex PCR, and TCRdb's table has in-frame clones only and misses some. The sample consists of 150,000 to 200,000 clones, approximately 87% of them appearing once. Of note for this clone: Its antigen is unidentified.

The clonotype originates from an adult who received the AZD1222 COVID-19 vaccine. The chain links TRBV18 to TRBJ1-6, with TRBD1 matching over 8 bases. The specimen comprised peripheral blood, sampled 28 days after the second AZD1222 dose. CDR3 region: CASSPLDRDNSPLHF. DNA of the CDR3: TGTGCCAGCTCACCTTTGGACAGGGATAATTCACCCCTCCACTTT.